This is a list of T cell receptor beta chains from one sample in a study of T cells after yellow fever vaccination. Each CDR3 protein is one row after TCRdb ran MiXCR on the 5' RACE reads. The profile shows 35,000 to 55,000 distinct CDR3 sequences, around 6.8% of them singletons. This specimen was PBMCs, either bulk or a sorted T-cell subset (CD4+, CD8+, memory, or dextramer-sorted; not recorded which), taken 45 days after the yellow fever booster vaccination. The receptors originated from a man aged 25 to 40 who received the YFV17D yellow fever vaccine. CDR3s include the opening cysteine and the closing phenylalanine or tryptophan. The D gene is left open where the match is weak. The size field is filled for only some rows; it gives once, few, many or a size class.

TRBJ2-7 | many | TRBV20-1 | TRBD2 | TGCAGTGCTGGTCGGGGACTAGCGAGTAGCGAGCAGTACTTC | CSAGRGLASSEQYF
TRBJ1-5 | many | TRBV5-1 | TRBD1 | TGCGCCAGCAGTCAAGGGACAGGGCATCAGCCCCAGCATTTT | CASSQGTGHQPQHF
TRBJ1-1 | . | TRBV5-4 | . | TGTGCCAGCAGCTTTGTGGGATACACTGAAGCTTTCTTT | CASSFVGYTEAFF
TRBJ2-1 | few | TRBV5-1 | . | TGCGCCAGCAGCCCGCAGGGGACCTACAATGAGCAGTTCTTC | CASSPQGTYNEQFF
TRBJ2-3 | . | TRBV9 | . | TGTGCCAGCAGCGCCGAGGGTAGCGGCCCCGCGGATACGCAGTATTTT | CASSAEGSGPADTQYF
TRBJ2-4 | many | TRBV4-3 | . | TGCGCCAGCAGCCAATTTGGCGGCAAAAACATTCAGTACTTC | CASSQFGGKNIQYF
TRBJ2-7 | few | TRBV7-2 | . | TGTGCCAGCAGCTTAGATTTTCCTAGGGGTTACTACGAGCAGTACTTC | CASSLDFPRGYYEQYF
TRBJ2-4 | many | TRBV27 | TRBD2 | TGTGCCAGCAGAACCCCTATGAGGGCCGGGGGGGCCAAAAACATTCAGTACTTC | CASRTPMRAGGAKNIQYF
TRBJ1-5 | . | TRBV20-1 | . | TGCAGTGCTCAGGGACCTTATAGCAATCAGCCCCAGCATTTT | CSAQGPYSNQPQHF
TRBJ1-1 | . | TRBV6-1 | . | TGTGCCAGCGGCAGGGAATTGGGATACACTGAAGCTTTCTTT | CASGRELGYTEAFF
TRBJ2-6 | . | TRBV5-1 | . | TGCGCCAGCAGCTTGGCCGGGGTCTCTGGGGCCAACGTCCTGACTTTC | CASSLAGVSGANVLTF